This T cell receptor (beta chain) was sequenced during a study of blood T cell repertoires in COVID-19. Overall study: The study drew acute and convalescent COVID-19 samples from the United States, Italy and Spain.

CDR3 size: 14 residues. V shed 3 bases and J 4 bases; nucleotides not matched to a gene: 5. Looked up from germline, CDR1 is KGHSH and CDR2 is LQKENI. Sequenced by immunoSEQ multiplex PCR; TCRdb stores in-frame clones only, minus some. The sample gives 110,000 to 150,000 clones, less than 85% of which show up once; 1.5% to 2% is in the top ten. A COVID-19 case was met by exposed participants within 2 weeks before study entry. Sequencing input: PBMCs or T cells enriched from blood (not recorded which). The V gene is TRBV18, the J gene TRBJ1-2, with TRBD1 matching 7 bases. The receptor was derived from a woman under 30 who had been exposed to COVID-19. DNA of the CDR3: TGTGCCAGCTCACCTGACAGGGATCGCTATGGCTACACCTTC. Protein: CASSPDRDRYGYTF.